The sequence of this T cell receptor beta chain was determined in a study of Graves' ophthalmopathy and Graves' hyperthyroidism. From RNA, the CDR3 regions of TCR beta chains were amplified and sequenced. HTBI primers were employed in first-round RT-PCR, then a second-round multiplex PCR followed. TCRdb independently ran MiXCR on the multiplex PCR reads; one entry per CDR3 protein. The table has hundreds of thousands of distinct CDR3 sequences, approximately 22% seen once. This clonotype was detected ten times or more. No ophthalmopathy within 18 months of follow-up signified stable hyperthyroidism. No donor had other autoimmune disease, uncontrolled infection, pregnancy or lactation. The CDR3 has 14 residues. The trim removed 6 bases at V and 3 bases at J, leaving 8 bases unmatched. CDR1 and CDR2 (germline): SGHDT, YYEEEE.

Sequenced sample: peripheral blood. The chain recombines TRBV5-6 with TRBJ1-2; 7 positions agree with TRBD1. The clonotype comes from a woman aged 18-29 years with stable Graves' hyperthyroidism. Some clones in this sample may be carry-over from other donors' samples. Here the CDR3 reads CASIITGEDYGYTF. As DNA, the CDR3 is TGTGCCAGCATCATAACAGGGGAGGACTATGGCTACACCTTC.